The 29 T cell receptor beta chains given below trace back to one sample, sequenced in a study of beta chain features in type 1 diabetes. Isolated RNA was reverse transcribed in full, so expressed TCRB transcripts were sequenced. The method was immunoSEQ multiplex PCR; TCRdb's version includes in-frame clones alone and lacks a portion of them. The repertoire holds hundreds of thousands of clones, with 30% as singletons. Sequencing was done on a sample of naive CD4+ T cells from blood. The receptors shown here come from a young man in good health.

This clone was seen more than once but under ten times. The V gene is TRBV7-8, the J gene TRBJ2-5; 9 nucleotides match TRBD2. The J segment lost 3 bases and the V segment lost 5 bases, leaving 4 bases of the junction unmatched. The CDR3 runs 14 residues. Looked up from germline, CDR1 is SGHVS and CDR2 is FQNEAQ. CDR3 sequence (DNA): TGTGCCAGCAGCCAGACTAGCGGAGAAGAGACCCAGTACTTC. Its translation is CASSQTSGEETQYF.

This clone was counted between two and nine times. CDR3 protein: CASSVMGQETQYF. In DNA form, the CDR3 reads TGTGCCAGCAGCGTAATGGGCCAAGAGACCCAGTACTTC. This chain uses TRBV9 with TRBJ2-5; no reliable D call. Germline CDR1 and CDR2: SGDLS and YYNGEE. Trimming took 1 base from V and 1 from J, leaving 5 bases between them. The CDR3 consists of 13 residues.

The CDR3 DNA is TGTGCCAGCAGTGAATACGGACGGAGCTATGGCTACACCTTC. Translation: CASSEYGRSYGYTF. The chain couples TRBV25-1 to TRBJ1-2; D unresolved. Germline CDR1 is MGHDK and CDR2 is SYGVNS. This CDR3 has 14 amino acids. The V gene lost 0 bases and the J gene lost 4 bases, with 9 bases spanning the gap.

The chain recombines TRBV2 with TRBJ2-5, with D maybe TRBD2 (5 bases). The CDR3 totals 13 residues. The germline CDR1 and CDR2 sequences are SNHLY and FYNNEI. V was pared by 2 bases and J by 5 bases, with 9 bases between. The CDR3 here is CASSEHGVETQYF. The DNA for the CDR3 is TGTGCCAGCAGTGAACACGGGGTTGAGACCCAGTACTTC.

A note on this clone: Other DNA variants within this sample encode the same CDR3. The V and J genes are TRBV7-9 and TRBJ2-5; D perhaps matches TRBD1 (6 bases). The CDR3 runs to 13 residues. Germline V gene lookup returns CDR1 SEHNR and CDR2 FQNEAQ (reference sequence). V was cut by 5 bases and J by 5 bases, with 12 bases left in between. The CDR3 DNA reads as TGTGCCAGCAGCCCTGGAACAGGGGAGACCCAGTACTTC. It encodes CASSPGTGETQYF.

The chain is built from TRBV25-1 and TRBJ2-7, with TRBD2 identical over 9 bases. This CDR3 contains 14 residues. After removal of 6 bases from V and 6 bases from J, the junction contained 9 bases not matched to a gene. Germline CDR1 MGHDK, CDR2 SYGVNS. CDR3 sequence reads: CASSTLAGQSEQYF. The CDR3 bases are TGTGCCAGCAGCACCCTAGCGGGACAGAGCGAGCAGTACTTC.

In its sample, this clone was seen a few times. The chain links TRBV14 to TRBJ2-1, with a tentative D call TRBD2 (6 bases). The CDR3 is 16 amino acids. The germline V and J ends were trimmed by 0 bases and 4 bases, with 13 bases remaining between them. Germline V lookup: CDR1 SGHDN, CDR2 FVKESK. The CDR3 loop reads CASSQDGGTRYNEQFF. The CDR3 DNA reads TGTGCCAGCAGCCAAGATGGGGGGACCCGTTACAATGAGCAGTTCTTC.

This clone came up a few times. This chain joins TRBV30 and TRBJ2-7; 16 bases match TRBD2. CDR1 and CDR2 (germline): GTSNPN, SVGIG (reference sequence). The CDR3 runs 16 residues. V lost 4 bases and J lost 7; bases outside the gene matches: 10. Here the CDR3 reads CAWTPGLAGGPSEQYF. In nucleotides, the CDR3 is TGTGCCTGGACCCCGGGACTAGCGGGAGGGCCGTCTGAGCAGTACTTC.

The chain uses TRBV19 and TRBJ2-5; either TRBD1 or TRBD2 may supply D (5 bases each). Trimming pared 8 bases from V and 6 bases from J, leaving 16 bases between. CDR1 and CDR2 from the germline V gene are LNHDA and SQIVND (reference sequence). CDR3 length: 13 residues. CDR3 amino acids: CASSGTTEKTQYF. In nucleotides, the CDR3 is TGTGCCAGTTCCGGGACCACTGAGAAGACCCAGTACTTC.

CDR3 sequence reads: CASSQPGQGAGYTF. The CDR3 DNA reads as TGTGCCAGCAGCCAACCGGGACAGGGCGCCGGCTACACCTTC. V usage is TRBV4-2 and J usage is TRBJ1-2, with 9 bases matching TRBD1. Germline trimming cut 2 bases from V and 8 bases from J; bases unmatched to any gene: 6. CDR3 length: 14 amino acids. Germline CDR1 and CDR2: LGHNA and YNFKEQ.

This rearrangement joins TRBV28 to TRBJ2-5, with a possible D match to TRBD1 (6 bases). Germline assignment: CDR1 MDHEN and CDR2 SYDVKM. Trimming took off 5 bases at V and 5 bases at J, with 15 bases between the two ends. The CDR3 extends over 14 amino acids. The CDR3 DNA sequence: TGTGCCAGCAGTCTCCGATCAGGGGAGGAGACCCAGTACTTC. Translated: CASSLRSGEETQYF. Together with reference TRBV28 and TRBJ2-5, the CDR3 gives the full variable domain: DVKVTQSSRYLVKRTGEKVFLECVQDMDHENMFWYRQDPGLGLRLIYFSYDVKMKEKGDIPEGYSVSREKKERFSLILESASTNQTSMYLCASSLRSGEETQYFGPGTRLLVL.

With respect to this clone: Other DNA sequences in the sample encode the same CDR3. The V and J genes are TRBV4-2 and TRBJ2-7; D gene unclear. Germline-derived CDR1 and CDR2 are LGHNA and YNFKEQ. The CDR3 is 12 amino acids. The ends were cut back, 0 bases at V and 4 bases at J, with 4 bases in the middle. As DNA, the CDR3 is TGTGCCAGCAGCCAAGAGGGGTACGAGCAGTACTTC. Amino acid sequence: CASSQEGYEQYF.

The chain has TRBV18 and TRBJ1-4; D gene unclear. Germline V lookup: CDR1 KGHSH, CDR2 LQKENI. The V and J ends lost 0 bases and 3 bases respectively, with 8 bases between them. This CDR3 is 15 amino acids long. The CDR3 DNA reads as TGTGCCAGCTCACCACCCTCGGGATCTAATGAAAAACTGTTTTTT. Its protein product is CASSPPSGSNEKLFF.

This rearrangement joins TRBV11-2 to TRBJ1-5; 10 nucleotides line up with TRBD1. CDR1 and CDR2 from the germline V gene are SGHAT and FQNNGV. The CDR3 covers 16 residues. V shed 1 base and J 9 bases; nucleotides not matched to a gene: 9. CDR3 sequence: CASSLAGTGENLPQHF. Written as DNA, the CDR3 is TGTGCCAGCAGCTTAGCTGGGACAGGGGAGAACCTGCCCCAGCATTTT.

V usage is TRBV19 and J usage is TRBJ2-7; D remains ambiguous. This CDR3 comprises 13 residues. Looked up from germline, CDR1 is LNHDA and CDR2 is SQIVND (reference sequence). Trimming cost V 4 bases and J 2 bases, with 9 bases left between them. The CDR3, as DNA: TGTGCCAGTAGTAATTCGGGTGCCTACGAGCAGTACTTC. Its translation is CASSNSGAYEQYF.

In its sample, this clone was seen a few times. This chain uses TRBV7-9 with TRBJ1-1, with TRBD1 matching 7 bases. The CDR3 runs to 12 residues. Germline CDR1 reads SEHNR; CDR2 reads FQNEAQ (reference sequence). V lost 5 bases to trimming and J lost 10 bases; unmatched junction nucleotides: 7. The CDR3 region is CASSQSTGLAFF. The CDR3 region has the DNA TGTGCCAGCAGCCAGTCGACAGGGCTAGCTTTCTTT.

The chain couples TRBV6-5 to TRBJ2-5; D unclear. CDR1 and CDR2 (germline): MNHEY, SVGAGI. This CDR3 region has 13 residues. Trimming pared 5 bases from V and 6 bases from J, leaving 13 bases between. CDR3: CASSPVWVQTQYF. In DNA form, the CDR3 reads TGTGCCAGCAGTCCCGTTTGGGTCCAGACCCAGTACTTC.

This sequence joins TRBV30 and TRBJ2-1; maybe TRBD1 (7 bases). The germline V and J ends were trimmed by 0 bases and 0 bases, with 12 bases remaining between them. CDR3 length: 16 amino acids. Germline CDR1 is GTSNPN and CDR2 is SVGIG (reference sequence). This CDR3 is CAWSVRRGVSYNEQFF. Here the CDR3 DNA reads TGTGCCTGGAGTGTACGCAGGGGGGTCTCCTACAATGAGCAGTTCTTC. The variable domain in full, with the rest retrieved from reference TRBV30 and TRBJ2-1, is SQTIHQWPATLVQPVGSPLSLECTVEGTSNPNLYWYRQAAGRGLQLLFYSVGIGQISSEVPQNLSASRPQDRQFILSSKKLLLSDSGFYLCAWSVRRGVSYNEQFFGPGTRLTVL.

The chain uses TRBV30 and TRBJ1-1; no clear D. Trimming left V 3 bases short and J 5 bases short, with 16 bases between. CDR3 length: 14 amino acids. Germline V CDR1 and CDR2: GTSNPN, SVGIG (reference sequence). The CDR3 reads CAWSFKWVETEAFF. The CDR3 DNA is TGTGCCTGGAGCTTCAAATGGGTAGAAACTGAAGCTTTCTTT.

This clone was observed a few times. This rearrangement joins TRBV29-1 to TRBJ1-5; possibly TRBD1 for D (6 bases). The germline V and J ends were trimmed by 6 bases and 7 bases, with 13 bases remaining between them. The CDR3 is 12 residues long. Germline loops: CDR1 SQVTM, CDR2 ANQGSEA. DNA for the CDR3: TGCAGCGTCGGCGGGGGGCAACAGCCCCAGCATTTT. Its protein product is CSVGGGQQPQHF.

A few counts support this clone. The chain employs TRBV9 and TRBJ2-7; possibly TRBD2 for D (5 bases). V lost 4 bases and J lost 4, with 18 bases in between. Germline CDR1 SGDLS, CDR2 YYNGEE. The CDR3 covers 15 residues. In DNA, the CDR3 is TGTGCCAGCAGCCCTGGCCTAGCATTGGCTTACGAGCAGTACTTC. Protein product: CASSPGLALAYEQYF.

The sample holds one count of this clone. The gene calls are TRBV15 and TRBJ1-5; D remains unclear. Per germline, CDR1 LNHNV and CDR2 YYDKDF (reference sequence). The CDR3 is made up of 16 amino acids. With 0 bases removed from V and 6 bases from J, the gap between germline ends came to 15 bases. CDR3 protein: CATSREKQPRGQPQHF. As DNA, the CDR3 is TGTGCCACCAGCAGAGAAAAACAGCCTCGGGGTCAGCCCCAGCATTTT.

The sample holds a few counts of this clone. The chain joins TRBV30 to TRBJ1-1, with D possibly being TRBD1 (6 bases). The ends were cut back, 0 bases at V and 10 bases at J, with 15 bases in the middle. Per the germline V gene, CDR1 is GTSNPN and CDR2 is SVGIG (reference sequence). This CDR3 has 13 residues. CDR3 DNA: TGTGCCTGGAGTGTACAAAGAACAGGGACAGCTTTCTTT. This codes for CAWSVQRTGTAFF.

This clone was seen a handful of times. V and J are TRBV29-1 and TRBJ2-3, with 10 bases fitting TRBD1. Germline V gene data show CDR1 as SQVTM and CDR2 as ANQGSEA. V dropped 6 bases and J dropped 2; count of bases not matched to a gene: 14. The CDR3 length is 17 residues. DNA of the CDR3: TGCAGCGTGCGGAACCCAGACGACAGGGGGCCCACAGATACGCAGTATTTT. Translating gives CSVRNPDDRGPTDTQYF.

Details on this clone: With a much larger clone just one base away, this may be a read error. Other DNA sequences of this sample code for an identical CDR3. The rearrangement uses TRBV5-4 and TRBJ2-3; D is unresolved. Germline V CDR1 and CDR2: SGHNT, YYREEE (reference sequence). The CDR3 is 11 amino acids. V was shortened by 3 bases and J by 3 bases, with 2 bases between the two germline ends. CDR3 amino acids: CASSSTDTQYF. Here the CDR3 DNA reads TGTGCCAGCAGCTCGACAGATACGCAGTATTTT.

This chain joins TRBV30 and TRBJ2-7; D unclear. CDR3 size: 14 residues. CDR1 is GTSNPN, CDR2 SVGIG, per germline (reference sequence). With 0 bases removed from V and 2 bases from J, the gap between germline ends came to 11 bases. The CDR3 protein is CAWSVGGFAYEQYF. CDR3 nucleotide sequence: TGTGCCTGGAGTGTAGGTGGGTTTGCCTACGAGCAGTACTTC.

CDR3 bases: TGTGCCAGCAGCGCTCTGATCAGTGGAGGCGAGCAGTTCTTC. It encodes CASSALISGGEQFF. This sequence joins TRBV9 and TRBJ2-1, with a weak D call TRBD2 (5 bases). The ends were cut back, 3 bases at V and 10 bases at J, with 17 bases in the middle. Germline loops: CDR1 SGDLS, CDR2 YYNGEE. This CDR3 has 14 amino acids. Complete variable domain (other parts from reference TRBV9 and TRBJ2-1): DSGVTQTPKHLITATGQRVTLRCSPRSGDLSVYWYQQSLDQGLQFLIQYYNGEERAKGNILERFSAQQFPDLHSELNLSSLELGDSALYFCASSALISGGEQFFGPGTRLTVL.

The rearrangement uses TRBV30 and TRBJ2-7, with TRBD1 matching 7 bases. Trimming took 2 bases from V and 7 from J; bases not matched to a gene: 2. CDR1 is GTSNPN, CDR2 SVGIG, per germline (reference sequence). The CDR3 loop spans 11 amino acids. The CDR3 sequence is CAWSTGEEQYF. Written as DNA, the CDR3 is TGTGCCTGGAGTACAGGGGAAGAGCAGTACTTC.

The sample holds a few counts of this clone. The rearrangement joins TRBV6-1 to TRBJ1-1; 7 bases match TRBD1. Trimming cost V 8 bases and J 0 bases; bases outside gene matches: 6. The CDR3 extends over 14 amino acids. Germline-derived CDR1 and CDR2 are MNHNS and SASEGT. CDR3 DNA sequence: TGTGCCAGCCTAGCTGACAGGGTGAACACTGAAGCTTTCTTT. It is translated as CASLADRVNTEAFF.